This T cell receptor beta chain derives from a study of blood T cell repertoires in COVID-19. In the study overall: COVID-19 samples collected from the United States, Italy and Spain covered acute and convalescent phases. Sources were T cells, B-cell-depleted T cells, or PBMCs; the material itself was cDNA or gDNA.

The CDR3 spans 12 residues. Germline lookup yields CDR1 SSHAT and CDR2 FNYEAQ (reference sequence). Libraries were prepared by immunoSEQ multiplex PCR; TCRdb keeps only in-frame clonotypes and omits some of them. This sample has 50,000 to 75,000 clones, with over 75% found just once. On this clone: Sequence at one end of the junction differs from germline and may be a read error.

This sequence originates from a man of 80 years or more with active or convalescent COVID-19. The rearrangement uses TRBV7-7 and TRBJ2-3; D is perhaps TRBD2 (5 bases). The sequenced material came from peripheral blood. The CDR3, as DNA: TGTGCTAGCAGCTCGGGAACGGATACGCAGTATTTT. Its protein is CASSSGTDTQYF.